These T cell receptor beta chains were read from a single sample in a study of radiotherapy plus CTLA-4 blockade in lung cancer. Assay used: immunoSEQ multiplex PCR; TCRdb lists only in-frame clones, some missing. The table records about 80,000 clones, around 80% of them present only once. The sequenced sample was peripheral blood, obtained from a patient treated with radiotherapy plus ipilimumab. The receptors were sampled from a human donor with non-small cell lung cancer who had stable disease on radiotherapy plus ipilimumab. Both conserved end residues are part of each CDR3. Each record gives: V gene, J gene, D gene, clone size, CDR3 protein, CDR3 DNA. A D gene is named only where the DNA matches it firmly. Expanded clones get a size class; other rows say once, few or many, or leave the size out.

>TRBV7-2|TRBJ2-5|-|-
CASSLNDPEETQYF
TGTGCCAGCAGCTTAAACGACCCCGAAGAGACCCAGTACTTC
>TRBV6-1|TRBJ2-1|-|-
CASSDELDEQFF
TGTGCCAGCAGTGACGAACTAGATGAGCAGTTCTTC
>TRBV5-1|TRBJ1-1|-|-
CASSPGLMNTEAFF
TGCGCCAGCAGCCCAGGACTTATGAACACTGAAGCTTTCTTT
>TRBV29-1|TRBJ2-1|TRBD2|-
CSVAPGLAASNEQFF
TGCAGCGTAGCCCCCGGACTAGCTGCCTCCAATGAGCAGTTCTTC
>TRBV6-5|TRBJ1-5|-|once
CASNTRAGNQPQHF
TGTGCCAGCAATACCCGGGCGGGCAATCAGCCCCAGCATTTT
>TRBV10-3|TRBJ2-2|-|-
CAIGRKGAGELFF
TGTGCCATTGGACGCAAGGGTGCGGGGGAGCTGTTTTTT
>TRBV9|TRBJ2-3|-|-
CASSAGLADTQYF
TGTGCCAGCAGCGCCGGGTTGGCAGATACGCAGTATTTT
>TRBV6-1|TRBJ1-5|TRBD1|-
CASSDGEGGIVGNQPQHF
TGTGCCAGCAGTGACGGGGAAGGGGGCATTGTAGGAAATCAGCCCCAGCATTTT
>TRBV6-5|TRBJ1-3|-|few
CASSQSSGNTIYF
TGTGCCAGCAGCCAGAGCTCTGGAAACACCATATATTTT
>TRBV28|TRBJ1-5|-|-
CASSLLGAVQPQHF
TGTGCCAGCAGTTTATTGGGGGCGGTTCAGCCCCAGCATTTT
>TRBV5-1|TRBJ2-1|TRBD1|-
CASGRDRGSSEQFF
TGCGCCAGCGGCCGGGACAGGGGTTCGAGTGAGCAGTTCTTC
>TRBV5-1|TRBJ1-5|TRBD1|once
CASTYRGQVSNQPQHF
TGCGCCAGCACTTACAGGGGGCAGGTCAGCAATCAGCCCCAGCATTTT
>TRBV5-1|TRBJ2-5|TRBD1|-
CASSPEGWDRVQETQYF
TGCGCCAGCAGCCCGGAAGGGTGGGACAGGGTACAAGAGACCCAGTACTTC
>TRBV5-6|TRBJ1-2|-|-
CASSLGSRGWGTF
TGTGCCAGCAGCTTGGGATCCAGAGGGTGGGGGACCTTC
>TRBV2|TRBJ2-5|-|-
CASSDKNPETQYF
TGTGCCAGCAGTGATAAGAATCCAGAGACCCAGTACTTC
>TRBV5-4|TRBJ2-1|TRBD1|-
CASSLRQGANNEQFF
TGTGCCAGCAGCCTACGACAGGGGGCCAACAATGAGCAGTTCTTC
>TRBV1|TRBJ2-5|-|once
CTSSFSPSGGAEETQYF
TGCACCAGCAGCTTCAGCCCCAGCGGGGGGGCGGAGGAGACCCAGTACTTC
>TRBV28|TRBJ1-6|-|-
CASSLRGGTNSPLHF
TGTGCCAGCAGTTTACGGGGGGGCACTAATTCACCCCTCCACTTT
>TRBV7-9|TRBJ1-5|TRBD1|few
CASSFTGVQPQHF
TGTGCCAGCAGCTTCACAGGGGTGCAGCCCCAGCATTTT
>TRBV5-1|TRBJ2-6|-|-
CASSYTAGTGANVLTF
TGCGCCAGCAGCTATACCGCCGGGACAGGGGCCAACGTCCTGACTTTC
>TRBV4-1|TRBJ1-2|-|-
CASSQGEAGVGYTF
TGCGCCAGCAGCCAAGGGGAAGCAGGCGTTGGCTACACCTTC
>TRBV7-9|TRBJ1-2|-|-
CASSLAGGVYGYTF
TGTGCCAGCAGCTTAGCTGGGGGCGTATATGGCTACACCTTC
>TRBV29-1|TRBJ2-7|-|-
CSVEEYGNYEQYF
TGCAGCGTTGAAGAATATGGGAATTACGAGCAGTACTTC
>TRBV27|TRBJ1-4|-|-
CASSPLDATNEKLFF
TGTGCCAGCAGTCCCCTAGACGCAACTAATGAAAAACTGTTTTTT
>TRBV7-9|TRBJ1-1|-|-
CASSPRRGIMNTEAFF
TGTGCCAGCAGCCCACGACGGGGTATCATGAACACTGAAGCTTTCTTT
>TRBV7-2|TRBJ2-1|-|-
CASSGTEYNEQFF
TGTGCCAGTTCCGGGACCGAGTACAATGAGCAGTTCTTC
>TRBV7-9|TRBJ2-3|-|-
CASSSRVLSTDTQYF
TGTGCCAGCAGCTCCAGGGTCCTAAGCACAGATACGCAGTATTTT
>TRBV6-1|TRBJ2-7|-|-
CASGGGRADEQYF
TGTGCCAGCGGAGGGGGGAGGGCCGATGAGCAGTACTTC